Included here is one T cell receptor beta chain sequence, with context. The data belong to a study of blood T cell repertoires in COVID-19. Looking at the study overall: The analysed material was cDNA or gDNA that came from T cells, B-cell-depleted T cells, or PBMCs.

Germline-derived CDR1 and CDR2 are SGDLS and YYNGEE. The CDR3 contains 15 residues. The junction had 6 bases not matched to a gene; V was cut back by 0 bases and J by 8 bases. In Seattle, patients joined the study during active infection and were tracked longitudinally. This table comes from immunoSEQ multiplex PCR, and its TCRdb copy is limited to in-frame clones, with some not included. The sample contains over 150,000 clones, 90% to 95% of which appear only once. The TCR comes from a man aged 30-40 years with COVID-19, enrolled during active disease. Sequencing was done on a sample of peripheral blood. The chain links TRBV9 to TRBJ1-4; 8 bases fit TRBD1. CDR3 in amino acids: CASSVDQGAGEKLFF. The CDR3 region has the DNA TGTGCCAGCAGCGTAGACCAGGGGGCAGGGGAAAAACTGTTTTTT.